These 21 T cell receptor beta chains share one sample of origin, sequenced in a study of CD4+ T cells in melanoma (dated by TCRdb to between 2020 and 2023). The library was built by means of the immunoSEQ multiplex PCR assay. As stored in TCRdb, this immuneACCESS dataset retains in-frame rearrangements with V and J assigned. A fraction of the clones does not appear; measured against another copy, unresolved V genes explain less than half of the discrepancy, and the remainder lacks a known reason. This sample comprises about 140,000 clones, around 90% of them detected only once. About 1.5% of the sample rests with the top ten. These receptors were taken from a human donor with melanoma.

V and J are TRBV4-1 and TRBJ1-3; D unclear. CDR3 length: 17 amino acids. V lost 3 bases and J lost 0, with 15 bases in between. In germline, CDR1 is MGHRA, CDR2 YSYEKL. CDR3 protein: CASSHVISTLSGNTIYF. CDR3 coding DNA: TGCGCCAGCAGCCATGTCATAAGTACTCTCTCTGGAAACACCATATATTTT.

The chain links TRBV18 to TRBJ2-7, with 10 bases aligning to TRBD2. Trimming removed 4 bases from V and 4 bases from J; junction bases left unmatched: 10. The CDR3 has 16 residues. From germline, CDR1 is KGHSH and CDR2 LQKENI. The CDR3 bases are TGTGCCAGCTCACAACAGGGGACTAGCGATTTGTACGAGCAGTACTTC. Translated, it gives CASSQQGTSDLYEQYF.

This rearrangement joins TRBV5-1 to TRBJ1-2, with D possibly TRBD1 on 5 matching bases. Germline values: CDR1 SGHRS, CDR2 YFSETQ. This CDR3 spans 15 amino acids. Trimming pared 0 bases from V and 8 bases from J, leaving 17 bases between. This chain's CDR3 is CASSLDIGTTEGYTF. The CDR3 DNA reads as TGCGCCAGCAGCTTGGATATTGGGACGACGGAAGGCTACACCTTC.

The V call is TRBV18, the J call TRBJ1-5; D uncertain. Germline CDR1 and CDR2: KGHSH and LQKENI. CDR3 length: 14 amino acids. V lost 6 bases, J lost 3 bases, and 12 bases lay in between. This CDR3 reads CASSIGSANQPQHF. The CDR3 region has the DNA TGTGCCAGCTCCATAGGCTCAGCCAATCAGCCCCAGCATTTT.

In this sample, this clone turned up a few times. The J gene is TRBJ1-3, the V gene TRBV7-9; TRBD1 matches at 9 bases. The germline V gene has CDR1 SEHNR and CDR2 FQNEAQ (reference sequence). This CDR3 is 14 amino acids long. V was clipped by 4 bases and J by 7 bases; unmatched bases: 5. The CDR3 loop is CASSYGTGNNTIYF. CDR3 bases: TGTGCCAGCAGCTATGGGACAGGGAATAACACCATATATTTT.

This rearrangement joins TRBV7-8 to TRBJ2-7; TRBD2 aligns across 11 bases. V dropped 1 base and J dropped 1; count of bases not matched to a gene: 12. CDR1 and CDR2 from the germline V gene are SGHVS and FQNEAQ. The CDR3 loop spans 19 amino acids. CDR3 region: CASSLVRASGGRRSYEQYF. The CDR3 region has the DNA TGTGCCAGCAGCTTAGTTAGGGCTAGCGGGGGGCGTAGGTCCTACGAGCAGTACTTC.

The chain links TRBV7-3 to TRBJ2-7; TRBD2 matches 12 bases. The germline gives CDR1 SGHTA, CDR2 FQGTGA. The CDR3 covers 13 residues. Unmatched junction bases numbered 2, after V lost 4 bases and J lost 7 bases. CDR3 loop: CASSWTSGAEQYF. The CDR3 nucleotides read TGTGCCAGCAGCTGGACTAGCGGGGCGGAGCAGTACTTC.

The chain couples TRBV6-6 to TRBJ2-1; 8 nucleotides align to TRBD1. The CDR3 covers 14 residues. V lost 5 bases to trimming and J lost 6 bases; unmatched junction nucleotides: 6. Germline CDR1 is MNHNY and CDR2 is SVGAGI (reference sequence). CDR3: CASSDTGQVNEQFF. CDR3 in DNA: TGTGCCAGCAGTGATACGGGACAGGTCAATGAGCAGTTCTTC.

The rearrangement links TRBV28 to TRBJ1-1, with D unclear. The CDR3 runs 13 residues. CDR1 is MDHEN and CDR2 is SYDVKM in the germline V gene. V was clipped by 6 bases and J by 4 bases, with 12 bases between them. DNA for the CDR3: TGTGCCAGCAGACTATCAAGTGGCACTGAAGCTTTCTTT. Protein: CASRLSSGTEAFF. The full variable domain, completed using reference TRBV28 and TRBJ1-1, is DVKVTQSSRYLVKRTGEKVFLECVQDMDHENMFWYRQDPGLGLRLIYFSYDVKMKEKGDIPEGYSVSREKKERFSLILESASTNQTSMYLCASRLSSGTEAFFGQGTRLTVV.

The J gene is TRBJ2-7, the V gene TRBV14; perhaps TRBD2 as D (5 bases). The germline V gene has CDR1 SGHDN and CDR2 FVKESK. The CDR3 has 13 residues. V lost 1 base and J lost 6, with 10 bases in between. CDR3 in amino acids: CASSQGGPLEQYF. The CDR3 DNA reads TGTGCCAGCAGCCAAGGAGGGCCCCTCGAGCAGTACTTC.

The J gene is TRBJ1-2, the V gene TRBV6-5; tentatively, D is TRBD1 (5 bases). Germline V gene lookup returns CDR1 MNHEY and CDR2 SVGAGI. The CDR3 runs to 14 residues. V dropped 6 bases and J dropped 5 bases, with 16 bases sitting between them. CDR3 in DNA: TGTGCCAGCAGGAGCCGGGACGGTGTGTATGGCTACACCTTC. Translated, it gives CASRSRDGVYGYTF.

The CDR3 here is CASRPPGVAYEQYF. Written as DNA, the CDR3 is TGTGCCAGCAGGCCCCCGGGGGTCGCCTACGAGCAGTACTTC. The chain joins TRBV6-5 to TRBJ2-7; D is possibly TRBD2 (6 bases). The germline CDR1 and CDR2 sequences are MNHEY and SVGAGI. The CDR3 loop spans 14 amino acids. V dropped 6 bases and J dropped 2 bases, with 14 bases sitting between them.

The chain recombines TRBV5-1 with TRBJ2-7, with 8 bases aligning to TRBD2. V shed 2 bases and J 0 bases; nucleotides not matched to a gene: 10. CDR3 length equals 17 residues. The germline V gene has CDR1 SGHRS and CDR2 YFSETQ. The CDR3 here is CASSFASGGPSSYEQYF. CDR3 nucleotides: TGCGCCAGCAGCTTCGCCAGCGGGGGCCCAAGCTCCTACGAGCAGTACTTC.

The rearrangement uses TRBV4-2 and TRBJ1-2, with 9 nucleotides matching TRBD1. The CDR3 covers 14 residues. V shed 3 bases and J 6 bases; nucleotides not matched to a gene: 5. In germline, CDR1 is LGHNA, CDR2 YNFKEQ. The CDR3 DNA reads as TGTGCCAGCAGCCACCGCGGACAGGGGAATGGCTACACCTTC. Translating gives CASSHRGQGNGYTF.

The chain is built from TRBV6-5 and TRBJ1-6; TRBD1 is a possible D gene (5 bases). Trimming took off 0 bases at V and 10 bases at J, with 16 bases between the two ends. Germline lookup yields CDR1 MNHEY and CDR2 SVGAGI. The CDR3 runs 16 residues. Here the CDR3 reads CASSYSGPGVYSPLHF. CDR3 nucleotides: TGTGCCAGCAGTTACTCGGGTCCGGGGGTTTACTCACCCCTCCACTTT.

This clone has a single count. V usage is TRBV28 and J usage is TRBJ1-1; no reliable D call. Trimming removed 6 bases from V and 4 bases from J, with 9 bases in between. This CDR3 is built from 12 residues. Germline CDR1 and CDR2: MDHEN and SYDVKM. The CDR3: CASRSIGTEAFF. CDR3 DNA sequence: TGTGCCAGCAGGTCGATAGGCACTGAAGCTTTCTTT. The full variable domain, with the rest looked up from reference TRBV28 and TRBJ1-1, is DVKVTQSSRYLVKRTGEKVFLECVQDMDHENMFWYRQDPGLGLRLIYFSYDVKMKEKGDIPEGYSVSREKKERFSLILESASTNQTSMYLCASRSIGTEAFFGQGTRLTVV.

The chain employs TRBV7-2 and TRBJ2-2, with 8 bases fitting TRBD1. CDR1 and CDR2 from the germline V gene are SGHTA and FQGNSA. The CDR3 length is 14 residues. J gave up 7 bases and V 4 bases, and 5 bases lay outside the gene matches. In DNA, the CDR3 is TGTGCCAGCAGCTCCCGGACAGGGTTCGGGGAGCTGTTTTTT. This gives the protein CASSSRTGFGELFF.

The chain links TRBV10-3 to TRBJ1-2, with 8 bases fitting TRBD1. This CDR3 is 15 amino acids long. Germline V gene lookup returns CDR1 ENHRY and CDR2 SYGVKD. V was pared by 6 bases and J by 1 base, with 7 bases of the junction left unmatched. The CDR3 region has the DNA TGTGCCATCAGAAGAGGACAGGGTAGTAACTATGGCTACACCTTC. It codes for CAIRRGQGSNYGYTF.

J is TRBJ1-5 and V is TRBV2, with D possibly matching TRBD1 (6 bases). This CDR3 has 14 residues. Germline V gene data show CDR1 as SNHLY and CDR2 as FYNNEI. V shed 8 bases and J shed 7 bases, with 18 bases lying between them. CDR3 bases: TGTGCCAGCTGCGTCCAGGGGAAAGGACAGCCCCAGCATTTT. Translation gives CASCVQGKGQPQHF.

The chain carries TRBV28 and TRBJ2-1; D is ambiguous. V gave up 2 bases and J gave up 0 bases, with 8 bases separating them. Germline V gives CDR1 MDHEN, CDR2 SYDVKM. This CDR3 spans 15 amino acids. For the CDR3, the DNA is TGTGCCAGCAGTTTAAGGTTAGGCTCCTACAATGAGCAGTTCTTC. It yields the protein CASSLRLGSYNEQFF.

The chain joins TRBV7-8 to TRBJ1-6; D ambiguous. Germline V lookup: CDR1 SGHVS, CDR2 FQNEAQ. V was clipped by 5 bases and J by 14 bases, with 13 bases between them. The CDR3 runs to 12 residues. The DNA of the CDR3 is TGTGCCAGCAGCCCCCCTCATGGTACCCTCCACTTT. It codes for CASSPPHGTLHF. Supplemented by reference TRBV7-8 and TRBJ1-6, the full variable domain reads GAGVSQSPRYKVAKRGQDVALRCDPISGHVSLFWYQQALGQGPEFLTYFQNEAQLDKSGLPSDRFFAERPEGSVSTLKIQRTQQEDSAVYLCASSPPHGTLHFGNGTRLTVT.